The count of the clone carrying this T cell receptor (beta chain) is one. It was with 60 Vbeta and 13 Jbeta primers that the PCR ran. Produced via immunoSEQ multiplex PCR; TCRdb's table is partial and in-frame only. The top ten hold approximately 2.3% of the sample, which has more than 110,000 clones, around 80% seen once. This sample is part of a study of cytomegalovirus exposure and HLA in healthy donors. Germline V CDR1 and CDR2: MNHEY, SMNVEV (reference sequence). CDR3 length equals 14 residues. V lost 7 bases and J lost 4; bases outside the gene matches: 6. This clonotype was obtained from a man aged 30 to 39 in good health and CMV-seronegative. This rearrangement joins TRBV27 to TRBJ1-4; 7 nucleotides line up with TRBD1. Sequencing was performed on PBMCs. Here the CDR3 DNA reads TGTGCCAGCAAGAGACAGGGTTTTAATGAAAAACTGTTTTTT. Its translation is CASKRQGFNEKLFF.